This T cell receptor beta chain is drawn from a study of cytomegalovirus exposure and HLA in healthy donors. Study-level background: In an early release, HLA-typed donors contributed about 79 million unique TCR sequences. Study results and caveats: Most of the TCR beta V segments (in an earlier analysis) were productive either about 87% or about 30% of the time.

Note on this clone: What it binds is not known.

Though probably carrying unrecorded immune exposures, donors were nominally healthy at sampling. Primers for the PCR totalled 60 Vbeta and 13 Jbeta. Assay used: immunoSEQ multiplex PCR; TCRdb lists only in-frame clones, some missing. The profile shows around 67,000 clones, approximately 80% of them singletons. The source is a man younger than 35 in good health and CMV-seropositive. Sequences were obtained from PBMCs.

CDR3 sequence: CASSEGFYRAALSTDTQYF. CDR3 nucleotide sequence: TGTGCCAGCAGTGAAGGGTTTTACAGGGCGGCCCTGAGCACAGATACGCAGTATTTT. The J gene is TRBJ2-3, the V gene TRBV2, with D maybe TRBD1 (6 bases). The CDR3 runs to 19 residues. Germline-derived CDR1 and CDR2 are SNHLY and FYNNEI. The ends were cut back, 1 base at V and 0 bases at J, with 20 bases in the middle.